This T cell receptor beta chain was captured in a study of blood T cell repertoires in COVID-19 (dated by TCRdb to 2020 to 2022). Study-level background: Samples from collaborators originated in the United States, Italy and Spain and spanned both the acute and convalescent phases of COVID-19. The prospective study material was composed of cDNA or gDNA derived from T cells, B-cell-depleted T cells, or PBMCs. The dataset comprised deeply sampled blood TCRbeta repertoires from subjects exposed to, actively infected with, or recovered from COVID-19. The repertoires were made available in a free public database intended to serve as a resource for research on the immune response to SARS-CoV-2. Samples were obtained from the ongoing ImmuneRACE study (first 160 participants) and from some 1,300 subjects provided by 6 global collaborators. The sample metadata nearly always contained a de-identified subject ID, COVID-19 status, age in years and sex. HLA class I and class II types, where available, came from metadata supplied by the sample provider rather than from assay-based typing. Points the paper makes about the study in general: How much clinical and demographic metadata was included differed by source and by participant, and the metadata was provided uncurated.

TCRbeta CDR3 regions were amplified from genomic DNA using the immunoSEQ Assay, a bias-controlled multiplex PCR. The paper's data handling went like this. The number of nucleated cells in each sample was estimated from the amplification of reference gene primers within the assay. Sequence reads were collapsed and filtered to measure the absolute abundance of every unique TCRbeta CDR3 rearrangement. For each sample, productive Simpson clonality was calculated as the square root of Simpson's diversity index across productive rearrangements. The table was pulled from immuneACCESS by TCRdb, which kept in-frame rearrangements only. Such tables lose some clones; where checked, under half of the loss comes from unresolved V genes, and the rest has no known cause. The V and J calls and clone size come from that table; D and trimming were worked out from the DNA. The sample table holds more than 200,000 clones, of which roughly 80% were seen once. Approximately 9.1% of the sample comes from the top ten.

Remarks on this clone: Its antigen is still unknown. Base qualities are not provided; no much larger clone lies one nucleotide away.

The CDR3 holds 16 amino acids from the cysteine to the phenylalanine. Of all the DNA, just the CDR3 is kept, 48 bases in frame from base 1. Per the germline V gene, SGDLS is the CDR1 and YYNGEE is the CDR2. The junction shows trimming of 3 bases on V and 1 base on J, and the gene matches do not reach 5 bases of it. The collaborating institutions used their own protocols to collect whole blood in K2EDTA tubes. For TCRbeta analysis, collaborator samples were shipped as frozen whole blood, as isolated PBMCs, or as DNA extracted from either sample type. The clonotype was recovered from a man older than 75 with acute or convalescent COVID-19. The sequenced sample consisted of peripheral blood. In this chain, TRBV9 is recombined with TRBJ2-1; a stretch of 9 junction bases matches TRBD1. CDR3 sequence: CASSAPGQGSYNEQFF. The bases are TGTGCCAGCAGCGCTCCGGGACAGGGTTCCTACAATGAGCAGTTCTTC.